A single T cell receptor (beta chain) is shown here with its context. Its antigen is as yet unknown. The data belong to a study of OX40 agonist ivuxolimab in advanced cancers. At the level of the study: Of the participants, under 50% had some prior anti-PD-1, anti-PD-L1 or anti-CTLA-4 therapy, which was allowed. Study results and caveats: Normalized expansion of T-cell clones was also low for some nonresponders. Dose levels from 0.1 to 3.0 mg/kg saw CD4+ and CD8+ blood T cells expand clonally by week 6.

The CDR3 length is 12 residues. Germline V gene lookup returns CDR1 LGHNA and CDR2 YSLEER. V was trimmed by 4 bases and J by 4 bases, leaving 8 bases between them. TCRdb keeps only in-frame clones here, not all; method: immunoSEQ multiplex PCR. The sample lists about 20,000 clones, about three quarters seen once, with about a sixth in the top ten. The chain uses TRBV4-3 and TRBJ2-7; D is undetermined. Specimen: CD4+ or CD8+ T cells sorted from blood, collected in a trial of the OX40 agonist ivuxolimab. This sequence originates from an adult with an advanced solid tumor such as melanoma, head and neck, liver or kidney cancer. As DNA, the CDR3 is TGCGCCAGCAGCCCCGACGGTTACGAGCAGTACTTC. This translates into CASSPDGYEQYF.